The T cell receptor (beta chain) under discussion was sequenced for a study of graft-versus-host responses after intestinal transplantation (dated by TCRdb to the early 2020s). Regarding the study in general: Recipients received multivisceral, liver-intestinal, or isolated intestinal transplants. To identify alloreactive clones, pre-transplant mixed lymphocyte reaction products were sequenced and then compared with unstimulated pre-transplant donor and recipient T cells. The cohort enrolled about two dozen intestinal transplant recipients, one of whom was a retransplant, and 3 patients without pretransplant specimens were excluded. Rather than being sequenced by the commercial service, samples from three later patients were sequenced in-house on an Illumina MiSeq and processed with MiXCR. After intestinal transplantation, graft-versus-host and host-versus-graft alloreactive T cell clones in the graft, circulation and bone marrow were tracked using bulk TCR-beta CDR3 sequencing. A peak of at least 4% donor T cells among recipient peripheral blood mononuclear cells was the definition used for donor T cell macrochimerism. Every recipient was given anti-thymocyte globulin induction, followed by about three years of maintenance tacrolimus and steroids. Broad study findings and their caveats: Conclusions were limited by the relatively low number and heterogeneity of intestinal transplant patients. Early after transplant, declines in HvG clones were associated with peak levels of circulating GvH clones. High GvH to HvG T cell clonal ratios were observed in the allografts of patients with donor T cell macrochimerism. GvH clones were detected in recipient bone marrow, and some appeared earlier in ileal mucosa or blood, consistent with an intestinal mucosal origin.

The library was built by means of the immunoSEQ multiplex PCR assay. Adaptive Biotechnologies carried out high-throughput TCR-beta CDR3 sequencing of genomic DNA for most patients. The original methods were these. Adaptive's ImmunoSEQ software supplied the TCR sequencing data for around 19 patients, while MiXCR and VDJtools were used to process a few other patients. CDR3 nucleotide sequences shared between donor and recipient were removed because their origin could not be assigned. Alloreactive clones required at least 2-fold expansion over unstimulated cells and minimum CFSE-low frequency of 0.002% (template counts) or 0.001% (read counts). A clone was considered mappable if detected in the sequenced pre-transplant spleen, lymph node, or MLR CFSE-low populations of the donor or recipient. Cumulative frequency of alloreactive clones was calculated as a percentage of all sequences weighted by copy number. The immuneACCESS repertoire file appears here via TCRdb, limited to in-frame rearrangements. These files lack a portion of the clones; in checked studies, under half of the deficit traces to unresolved V genes, and the cause of the others is not known. V, J and clone size are taken as reported in that table, and D and trimming were inferred from the DNA itself. This sample comprises some 41,000 clones, roughly 91% of them detected only once. The ten largest clones take up approximately 6.9% of the sample.

Remarks on this clone: What antigen it recognizes has not been identified. No much larger clone is present one base from it, and per-base qualities are unavailable.

From a lookup of the germline V gene, CDR1 and CDR2 are SNHLY and FYNNEI. The CDR3 spans 15 residues, from the cysteine through the phenylalanine. Just the 45-base CDR3 DNA is kept, in frame starting at base 1. Cut back by 5 bases and 8 bases, the V and J ends lie 19 bases apart. Blood samples were collected up to 4 times in the first month after transplant and then at least monthly when available. The chain links TRBV2 with TRBJ2-4, and possibly TRBD1, on 6 matching bases. The input for sequencing was PBMCs, taken just under 270 days after transplant. This TCR was recovered from a human patient who received an intestinal transplant, so some T cells may come from the graft donor. The DNA reads TGTGCCAGCAGTAATAACAGGGTCCCGGTGGACATTCAGTACTTC. Translation gives CASSNNRVPVDIQYF.